Following are 2 T cell receptor beta chains from one sample sequenced in a study of OX40 agonist ivuxolimab in advanced cancers. The data were produced by immunoSEQ multiplex PCR, yet TCRdb's version contains in-frame clones alone and is incomplete. The data show about 76,000 clones, roughly 88% seen once. Here the sequenced sample was CD4+ or CD8+ T cells sorted from blood, taken in a trial of the OX40 agonist ivuxolimab. These receptor sequences come from an adult with an advanced solid tumor such as melanoma, head and neck, liver or kidney cancer.

The rearrangement links TRBV5-8 to TRBJ2-1; D is unresolved. V lost 2 bases, J lost 4 bases, and 13 bases lay in between. CDR3 length: 15 amino acids. Germline CDR1 SGHTS, CDR2 YDEGEE. CDR3 residues: CASSFGRRPYNEQFF. The CDR3, as DNA: TGTGCCAGCAGCTTCGGCAGGCGCCCTTACAATGAGCAGTTCTTC.

V is TRBV2 and J is TRBJ2-7, with D perhaps TRBD1 (8 bases). Trimming took off 8 bases at V and 0 bases at J, with 17 bases between the two ends. The CDR3 has 15 amino acids. Germline CDR1 SNHLY, CDR2 FYNNEI. The CDR3 DNA is TGTGCCAGCGTGGGGAACAGGGGGGGCTCCTACGAGCAGTACTTC. Translated: CASVGNRGGSYEQYF.